The clone carrying this T cell receptor beta chain was seen many times. This entry is derived from a study of T-cell memory formation after mild COVID-19. Across the whole study: Largely donor-specific sequence clusters came from a couple of donors.

TCRdb itself ran the 5' RACE reads through MiXCR, one entry per CDR3 protein. The data contain 500,000 to 600,000 distinct CDR3 sequences, under 20% of them singletons. This receptor was obtained from an adult woman who had mild COVID-19 (a few samples of this study predate the infection). Cell type and time point are not known. Sequencing was done on a sample of PBMCs or a T cell subset sorted from them (not recorded which).

In DNA, the CDR3 is TGTGCCAGCAGTTATGGGGGGGTCTGGAATGAGCAGTTCTTC. Translating gives CASSYGGVWNEQFF. The gene calls are TRBV6-2 or TRBV6-3 and TRBJ2-1, with TRBD2 matching 7 bases. The V gene end was trimmed by 3 bases and the J gene end by 7 bases; junction bases not matched to a gene: 6. This CDR3 is built from 14 residues. In germline, CDR1 is MNHEY, CDR2 SVGEGT.